This T cell receptor beta chain was documented in a study of response to subunit inactivated influenza vaccine. TCRdb re-analysed the RT-PCR reads in MiXCR, keeping a single row per CDR3 protein. The sample holds a few hundred thousand distinct CDR3 sequences, about 14% seen once. In the case of this clonotype: Its antigen is unknown.

The CDR3 consists of 14 residues. The V segment lost 6 bases and the J segment 2 bases; nucleotides outside the gene matches: 9. Germline V gene lookup returns CDR1 SQVTM and CDR2 ANQGSEA. General observations from the study: Few new T cells, the authors suggested, are recruited by each seasonal influenza vaccination.

This specimen consisted of PBMCs from blood, obtained about 12 days after vaccination. This clonotype originated in a man aged 45-65 years who received an inactivated influenza vaccine. This rearrangement joins TRBV29-1 to TRBJ2-5, with 7 bases aligning to TRBD1. CDR3 bases: TGCAGCGTCGCAGGGACAGTAGAACAAGAGACCCAGTACTTC. It encodes CSVAGTVEQETQYF.